This T cell receptor beta chain is from a study of patients and donors after allogeneic stem cell transplantation. In this sample, this clonotype turned up a few times. TCRdb passed the RT-PCR reads through MiXCR, listing each CDR3 protein once. Of around 200,000 distinct CDR3 sequences listed, about 38% were seen once; the top ten hold around a tenth. The germline V gene has CDR1 LNHNV and CDR2 YYDKDF (reference sequence). This CDR3 comprises 15 residues. J gave up 9 bases and V 5 bases, and 7 bases lay outside the gene matches. The receptor was derived from a human donor who was either an allogeneic HSCT recipient or a stem cell or donor lymphocyte infusion donor (not recorded which). It is not recorded whose cells these are; they may come from a transplant donor. The sample was blood, either unsorted or a sorted T cell fraction (not recorded which). The chain uses TRBV15 and TRBJ1-6; 10 positions agree with TRBD1. This CDR3 is CATSLPGQGSSPLHF. CDR3 nucleotide sequence: TGTGCCACCAGCCTCCCGGGACAGGGGAGTTCACCCCTCCACTTT.